The entry below gives a single T cell receptor (beta chain) sequence along with its context. What it binds is unknown. The data were taken from a study of T cell repertoires in cytomegalovirus infection. Study observations and caveats: CMV-specific TCR beta clonotypes restricted by HLA-C were the ones dominating the ex vivo response.

CDR3 length: 13 amino acids. Looked up from germline, CDR1 is SNHLY and CDR2 is FYNNEI. V lost 3 bases, J lost 4 bases, and 7 bases lay in between. A single record per CDR3 protein comes from TCRdb applying MiXCR to the reads. The table includes some 170,000 distinct CDR3 sequences, about 17% detected once. This sequence joins TRBV2 and TRBJ1-5; D unclear. This TCR derives from a human donor in good health (CMV status not recorded). Some clones in this sample may be carry-over from other donors' samples. Sequencing was performed on CD8+ T cells from PBMCs. CDR3 protein: CASSEAPNQPQHF. The DNA for the CDR3 is TGTGCCAGCAGTGAGGCACCTAATCAGCCCCAGCATTTT.